This entry lists 32 T cell receptor beta chains sequenced from one sample in a study of T cell repertoires in cytomegalovirus infection (dated by TCRdb to the late 2010s). Their cognate antigens are unknown. The reads were generated on an Illumina HiSeq 1500. TCRdb reanalyzed the raw reads on its own, using fastp at Q25 for trimming and MiXCR for clone calling, and kept in-frame beta chains. Rows are unified per CDR3 protein, each entry keeping the most common DNA and genes. Here the sample has roughly 990,000 distinct CDR3 sequences; 25% to 40% occur a single time. The ten largest clones add up to under 15% of the sample. The sample's treatment or condition label, decoded: in vitro stimulation with specific CMV peptide epitopes to enrich CMV-specific T cells. Sample: cultured CD8+ T cells from PBMCs, taken from culture after CMV antigen stimulation. Receptors originate from a human donor in good health (CMV status not recorded). Some clones in this sample may be carry-over from other donors' samples.

This clonotype was seen ten or more times. The V and J genes are TRBV7-9 and TRBJ1-1, with D maybe TRBD1 (5 bases). Per germline, CDR1 SEHNR and CDR2 FQNEAQ (reference sequence). The CDR3 spans 19 residues. Trimming took off 7 bases at V and 0 bases at J, with 27 bases between the two ends. CDR3 in amino acids: CASNPKRTDSRFMNTEAFF. CDR3 bases: TGTGCCAGCAACCCAAAACGAACCGACAGTAGGTTTATGAACACTGAAGCTTTCTTT.

V gene TRBV29-1 combines with J gene TRBJ2-1, with 7 bases fitting TRBD2. CDR3 length equals 16 residues. Germline CDR1 reads SQVTM; CDR2 reads ANQGSEA. Trimming removed 2 bases from V and 2 bases from J; junction bases left unmatched: 9. In nucleotides, the CDR3 is TGCAGCGTTGAACCCCTAGTGGCGGGGGCCTACAATGAGCAGTTCTTC. Translated, it gives CSVEPLVAGAYNEQFF.

In this sample, this clonotype turned up a few times. The J gene is TRBJ2-1, the V gene TRBV7-8; TRBD1 aligns across 7 bases. V dropped 5 bases and J dropped 4; count of bases not matched to a gene: 14. The germline gives CDR1 SGHVS, CDR2 FQNEAQ. The CDR3 loop spans 17 amino acids. This CDR3 is CASSGDNPGQFYNEQFF. In nucleotides, the CDR3 is TGTGCCAGCAGCGGTGATAACCCGGGACAGTTTTACAATGAGCAGTTCTTC.

In its sample, this clonotype was seen a few times. The V and J genes are TRBV7-9 and TRBJ2-5; unclear D gene. The CDR3 sequence is 15 residues long. Trimming removed 2 bases at V and 1 base at J, with 11 bases between. Germline loops: CDR1 SEHNR, CDR2 FQNEAQ (reference sequence). In DNA, the CDR3 is TGTGCCAGCAGCTTAAGAGACACCCGCCAAGAGACCCAGTACTTC. It encodes CASSLRDTRQETQYF. The entire variable domain, with the rest obtained from reference TRBV7-9 and TRBJ2-5, is as follows: DTGVSQNPRHKITKRGQNVTFRCDPISEHNRLYWYRQTLGQGPEFLTYFQNEAQLEKSRLLSDRFSAERPKGSFSTLEIQRTEQGDSAMYLCASSLRDTRQETQYFGPGTRLLVL.

The chain joins TRBV29-1 to TRBJ1-2, with D unresolved. Trimming stripped 4 bases from V and 5 bases from J, with 8 bases between. This CDR3 contains 11 residues. Germline lookup yields CDR1 SQVTM and CDR2 ANQGSEA. The CDR3 loop is CSVAVGYGYTF. In DNA form, the CDR3 reads TGCAGCGTTGCAGTGGGGTATGGCTACACCTTC.

The chain uses TRBV2 and TRBJ1-4; D not resolved. This CDR3 contains 15 residues. Per the germline V gene, CDR1 is SNHLY and CDR2 is FYNNEI. V dropped 4 bases and J dropped 1 base, with 10 bases sitting between them. CDR3 in DNA: TGTGCCAGCAGTGCGATGGGTGAAACTAATGAAAAACTGTTTTTT. It specifies CASSAMGETNEKLFF.

This chain links TRBV19 with TRBJ1-1; D may be TRBD1 (5 bases). Germline values: CDR1 LNHDA, CDR2 SQIVND (reference sequence). The CDR3 has 16 amino acids. Trimming cost V 3 bases and J 1 base, with 15 bases left between them. CDR3 DNA sequence: TGTGCCAGTAGTATCCTCCCCGGGCAGGGGAACACTGAAGCTTTCTTT. Protein product: CASSILPGQGNTEAFF.

The genes are TRBV4-1 and TRBJ2-7; D possibly uses TRBD1 or TRBD2 (5 bases each). Germline V gives CDR1 MGHRA, CDR2 YSYEKL. V was cut by 3 bases and J by 0 bases, with 15 bases left in between. The CDR3 consists of 16 residues. The CDR3 loop reads CASSQTPGTNSYEQYF. The DNA for the CDR3 is TGCGCCAGCAGCCAGACGCCCGGGACCAACTCCTACGAGCAGTACTTC.

CDR3 nucleotides: TGTGCCAGCCCTGGGGGGACAGGGGTTTCGTGGGAGCAGTACGTC. Amino acid sequence: CASPGGTGVSWEQYV. This sequence joins TRBV2 and TRBJ2-7, with 10 bases identical to TRBD1. After removal of 8 bases from V and 7 bases from J, the junction contained 14 bases not matched to a gene. The CDR3 contains 15 residues. Germline values: CDR1 SNHLY, CDR2 FYNNEI.

The CDR3: CASSSQSGELMNTEAFF. The CDR3 DNA reads as TGTGCCAGCAGCTCTCAATCGGGGGAGCTCATGAACACTGAAGCTTTCTTT. The rearrangement links TRBV13 to TRBJ1-1; D possibly corresponds to TRBD1 (5 bases). This CDR3 spans 17 amino acids. CDR1 and CDR2 from the germline V gene are PRHDT and FYEKMQ (reference sequence). V lost 4 bases and J 0 bases, leaving 18 bases between the germline ends.

This clonotype has at least ten counts. At one end, the junction sequence differs from germline, possibly due to a read error. The chain links TRBV12-3 or TRBV12-4 to TRBJ1-1; 8 positions match TRBD1. This CDR3 has 13 residues. The CDR3 DNA reads TGTGCCAGCAGCTTAGACAGGGGCACTGAAGCTTTCTTT. Its translation is CASSLDRGTEAFF.

A word on this clonotype: This may stem from a read error, because a much larger clone lies one nucleotide away. Lacking the conserved final phenylalanine or tryptophan, this CDR3 likely reflects a read error. The V gene is TRBV5-1, the J gene TRBJ1-5, with 9 nucleotides matching TRBD1. The germline CDR1 and CDR2 sequences are SGHRS and YFSETQ. The length of the CDR3 is 19 residues. Unmatched junction bases numbered 14, after V lost 0 bases and J lost 4 bases. The CDR3 loop reads CASSLAQPVDGQGNQPQHS. CDR3 coding DNA: TGCGCCAGCAGCTTGGCCCAGCCCGTAGATGGACAGGGGAATCAGCCCCAGCATTCT.

The chain is built from TRBV3-1 and TRBJ2-3, with D maybe TRBD1 (6 bases). The germline V gene encodes CDR1 LGHDT and CDR2 YNNKEL (reference sequence). The CDR3 is 15 residues long. Trimming removed 4 bases from V and 4 bases from J, with 15 bases in between. CDR3 nucleotides: TGTGCCAGCAGCCTTCAGGGGCCTGCTCCAGATACGCAGTATTTT. It codes for CASSLQGPAPDTQYF.

On this clonotype: Possible read error: a much larger clone is one base away. V and J are TRBV7-6 and TRBJ2-1; 7 positions agree with TRBD2. Germline V gene lookup returns CDR1 SGHVS and CDR2 FNYEAQ. This CDR3 is built from 16 residues. The CDR3 is CVSSHALAGAYNEQFF. CDR3 nucleotide sequence: TGTGTCAGCAGCCACGCTCTTGCGGGGGCCTACAATGAGCAGTTCTTC.

V gene TRBV12-3 or TRBV12-4 combines with J gene TRBJ2-1; TRBD2 might be the D (5 bases). The CDR3 is 13 amino acids. Trimming pared 7 bases from V and 7 bases from J, leaving 14 bases between. The CDR3 DNA is TGTGCCAGCACAGGACTCTCGGGTAATGAGCAGTTCTTC. Its translation: CASTGLSGNEQFF.

There are a few counts of this clonotype. The V call is TRBV6-2 or TRBV6-3, the J call TRBJ2-6; D remains unclear. From germline, CDR1 is MNHEY and CDR2 SVGEGT. V gave up 6 bases and J gave up 1 base, with 10 bases separating them. There are 15 residues in the CDR3. CDR3 nucleotides: TGTGCCAGCAGACTGCTGATGTCTGGGGCCAACGTCCTGACTTTC. Translating gives CASRLLMSGANVLTF.

The V and J genes are TRBV7-6 and TRBJ2-7; D perhaps matches TRBD2 (6 bases). V lost 2 bases, J lost 3 bases, and 11 bases lay in between. The germline V gene encodes CDR1 SGHVS and CDR2 FNYEAQ. The CDR3 runs 14 residues. CDR3 loop: CASSLRRDGYEQYF. In DNA, the CDR3 is TGTGCCAGCAGCTTACGGCGGGACGGCTACGAGCAGTACTTC.

This clonotype has just a few counts. V is TRBV7-4 and J is TRBJ2-1; no clear D. The V end was cut by 5 bases, the J end by 4 bases, with 18 bases between. CDR3 length: 16 amino acids. The germline CDR1 and CDR2 sequences are SGHVT and SQSDAQ. This CDR3 reads CASSTDGPMIYNEQFF. The CDR3 nucleotides read TGTGCCAGCAGCACAGATGGGCCGATGATATACAATGAGCAGTTCTTC.

This clonotype was seen a few times. The chain uses TRBV19 and TRBJ2-3; TRBD2 matches at 13 bases. The J segment lost 7 bases and the V segment lost 5 bases, leaving 6 bases of the junction unmatched. Per the germline V gene, CDR1 is LNHDA and CDR2 is SQIVND (reference sequence). There are 15 residues in the CDR3. The CDR3 spells CASSAGLAGAHTQYF. In nucleotides, the CDR3 is TGTGCCAGTAGTGCCGGACTAGCGGGGGCCCATACGCAGTATTTT.

This clonotype was seen only once. This rearrangement joins TRBV4-1 to TRBJ2-2; TRBD1 agrees at 8 bases. Germline loops: CDR1 MGHRA, CDR2 YSYEKL. The CDR3 has 16 amino acids. V shed 3 bases and J 3 bases; nucleotides not matched to a gene: 6. This CDR3 reads CASSQQGAVDTGELFF. The CDR3 nucleotides are TGCGCCAGCAGCCAGCAGGGGGCGGTTGACACCGGGGAGCTGTTTTTT.

This sequence joins TRBV29-1 and TRBJ2-3; D is unresolved. Looked up from germline, CDR1 is SQVTM and CDR2 is ANQGSEA. V was clipped by 6 bases and J by 1 base, with 20 bases between them. The CDR3 consists of 16 residues. The DNA of the CDR3 is TGCAGCGTCACGTATCTCCGGCGATTCGGCACAGATACGCAGTATTTT. It yields the protein CSVTYLRRFGTDTQYF.

V usage is TRBV7-9 and J usage is TRBJ2-1, with D perhaps TRBD2 (6 bases). V lost 2 bases, J lost 8 bases, and 13 bases lay in between. Germline V gene sequence: CDR1 SEHNR, CDR2 FQNEAQ (reference sequence). The CDR3 is 14 amino acids. The CDR3, as DNA: TGTGCCAGCAGCTTATCCGGGGGTGGAGATGAGCAGTTCTTC. This sequence encodes CASSLSGGGDEQFF.

This clonotype was found many times. The chain is built from TRBV7-8 and TRBJ2-7; tentative D call: TRBD2 (6 bases). The CDR3 is 13 amino acids. Trimming stripped 5 bases from V and 2 bases from J, with 10 bases between. Germline CDR1 reads SGHVS; CDR2 reads FQNEAQ. CDR3 protein: CASSRELTYEQYV. CDR3 in DNA: TGTGCCAGCAGCCGGGAGTTAACCTACGAGCAGTACGTC.

This sequence joins TRBV4-1 and TRBJ2-7, with TRBD2 matching 10 bases. Germline V gives CDR1 MGHRA, CDR2 YSYEKL. Germline trimming cut 6 bases from V and 5 bases from J; bases unmatched to any gene: 7. The CDR3 consists of 14 residues. CDR3 loop: CASSETGLADEQYF. CDR3 nucleotide sequence: TGCGCCAGCAGTGAGACCGGACTAGCGGACGAGCAGTACTTC.

This clonotype was seen repeatedly, ten times or more. The CDR3 here is CSARDRDTLYEQYF. The DNA for the CDR3 is TGCAGTGCTCGTGACAGGGATACTCTCTACGAGCAGTACTTC. The chain carries TRBV20-1 and TRBJ2-7, with TRBD1 matching over 7 bases. The germline gives CDR1 DFQATT, CDR2 SNEGSKA (reference sequence). CDR3 length equals 14 residues. The J segment lost 3 bases and the V segment lost 5 bases, leaving 10 bases of the junction unmatched.

V gene TRBV7-9 combines with J gene TRBJ1-2, with D perhaps TRBD1 (5 bases). This CDR3 comprises 14 residues. V was pared by 5 bases and J by 3 bases, with 13 bases between. In germline, CDR1 is SEHNR, CDR2 FQNEAQ (reference sequence). The CDR3 is CASSPPDSYYGYTF. The CDR3 coding sequence is TGTGCCAGCAGCCCACCAGACAGCTACTATGGCTACACCTTC.

This clonotype appeared many times. V and J are TRBV7-6 and TRBJ2-1; D not resolved. This CDR3 is 16 amino acids long. The V and J ends lost 1 base and 0 bases respectively, with 10 bases between them. Germline V gene data show CDR1 as SGHVS and CDR2 as FNYEAQ. For the CDR3, the DNA is TGTGCCAGCAGCTTAGGCGACGAAAGCTCCTACAATGAGCAGTTCTTC. This encodes CASSLGDESSYNEQFF.

This clonotype was counted a few times. The J gene is TRBJ2-2, the V gene TRBV7-3; D is uncertain. CDR1 SGHTA and CDR2 FQGTGA come from the germline V gene. There are 17 residues in the CDR3. V lost 0 bases to trimming and J lost 2 bases, with 13 bases between them. The CDR3 sequence is CASSLTGTLENTGELFF. The CDR3, as DNA: TGTGCCAGCAGCTTAACGGGAACCCTAGAAAACACCGGGGAGCTGTTTTTT.

The V gene is TRBV7-8, the J gene TRBJ2-6; possibly TRBD1 for D (5 bases). V was shortened by 5 bases and J by 2 bases, with 19 bases between the two germline ends. This CDR3 spans 18 amino acids. Germline assignment: CDR1 SGHVS and CDR2 FQNEAQ. The CDR3 nucleotides are TGTGCCAGCAGCCAGACGACCATCAGGGTCCCTGGGGCCAACGTCCTGACTTTC. Translation gives CASSQTTIRVPGANVLTF.

The V and J genes are TRBV12-3 or TRBV12-4 and TRBJ1-6; 10 bases fit TRBD1. Unmatched junction bases numbered 12, after V lost 2 bases and J lost 8 bases. This CDR3 has 18 residues. The CDR3 sequence is CASSLRAGVGTGDSPLHF. CDR3 DNA: TGTGCCAGCAGTTTAAGGGCCGGGGTCGGGACAGGGGATTCACCCCTCCACTTT.

This clonotype has only a few counts. The chain recombines TRBV7-6 with TRBJ2-1; maybe TRBD1 (6 bases). The CDR3 runs to 12 residues. The germline V gene has CDR1 SGHVS and CDR2 FNYEAQ. V lost 10 bases, J lost 7 bases, and 14 bases lay in between. The CDR3 region has the DNA TGTGCCAACAGGGAGATACTTAATGAGCAGTTCTTC. This gives the protein CANREILNEQFF.

The rearrangement uses TRBV2 and TRBJ2-3; TRBD1 aligns across 8 bases. Germline-derived CDR1 and CDR2 are SNHLY and FYNNEI. Trimming took 1 base from V and 6 from J; bases not matched to a gene: 3. The CDR3 extends over 14 amino acids. For the CDR3, the DNA is TGTGCCAGCAGTGAAGAAAACAGGGGGGATACGCAGTATTTT. Translated: CASSEENRGDTQYF.